This T cell receptor beta chain derives from a study of OX40 agonist ivuxolimab in advanced cancers. The overall study: Ivuxolimab doses were 0.01, 0.1, 0.3, 1.5, 3 or 10 mg/kg every 2 weeks. Hepatocellular carcinoma, melanoma, renal cell or head and neck cancer affected the dose-escalation patients.

The CDR3 is 15 residues long. CDR1 and CDR2 (germline): LNHDA, SQIVND (reference sequence). The V gene end was trimmed by 3 bases and the J gene end by 5 bases; junction bases not matched to a gene: 10. General study results and limits: At 0.1 to 3.0 mg/kg, CD4+ and CD8+ blood T cells expanded clonally by week 6. The study found that CD8+ T cells averaged more expanded clones than CD4+.

The repertoire was sequenced with immunoSEQ multiplex PCR; TCRdb's copy has only in-frame clones and lacks some. The table shows just over 60,000 clones, with 91% occurring only once. On this clone: The antigen is unknown.

The chain joins TRBV19 to TRBJ2-7; 7 nucleotides match TRBD1. This sample comprised CD4+ or CD8+ T cells sorted from blood, obtained in a trial of the OX40 agonist ivuxolimab. This receptor was taken from an adult with an advanced solid tumor such as melanoma, head and neck, liver or kidney cancer. CDR3 sequence reads: CASSIRGGVGDEQYF. As DNA, the CDR3 is TGTGCCAGTAGTATCCGAGGGGGCGTTGGAGACGAGCAGTACTTC.